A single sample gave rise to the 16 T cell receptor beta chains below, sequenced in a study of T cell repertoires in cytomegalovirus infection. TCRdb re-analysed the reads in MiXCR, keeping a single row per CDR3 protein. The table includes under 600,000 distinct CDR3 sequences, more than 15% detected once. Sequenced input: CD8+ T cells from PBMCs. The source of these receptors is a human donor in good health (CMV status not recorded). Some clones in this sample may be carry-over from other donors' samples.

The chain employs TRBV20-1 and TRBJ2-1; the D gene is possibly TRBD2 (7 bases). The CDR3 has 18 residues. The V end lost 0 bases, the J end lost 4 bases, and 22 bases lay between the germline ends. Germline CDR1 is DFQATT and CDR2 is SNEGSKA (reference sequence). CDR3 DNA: TGCAGTGCTAGAGATAGTAAGGGAGGGGGGCCAAGGTACAATGAGCAGTTCTTC. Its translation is CSARDSKGGGPRYNEQFF.

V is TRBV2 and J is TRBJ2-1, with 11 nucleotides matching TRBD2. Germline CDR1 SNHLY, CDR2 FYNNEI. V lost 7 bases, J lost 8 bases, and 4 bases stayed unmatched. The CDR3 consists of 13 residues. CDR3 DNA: TGTGCCAGCAAACTAGCGGGAGCCTATGAGCAGTTCTTC. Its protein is CASKLAGAYEQFF.

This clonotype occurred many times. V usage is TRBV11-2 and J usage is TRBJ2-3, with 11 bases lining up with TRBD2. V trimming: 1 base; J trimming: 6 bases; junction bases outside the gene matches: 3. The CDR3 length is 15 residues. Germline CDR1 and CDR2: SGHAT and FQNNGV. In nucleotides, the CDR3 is TGTGCCAGCAGCTTAGTGGCTAGCGGGAGGGATACGCAGTATTTT. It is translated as CASSLVASGRDTQYF.

The CDR3 reads CASSVGGKVTGELFF. For the CDR3, the DNA is TGTGCCAGCAGCGTAGGGGGAAAGGTCACCGGGGAGCTGTTTTTT. The rearrangement uses TRBV9 and TRBJ2-2; no definite D call. This CDR3 spans 15 amino acids. Germline CDR1 SGDLS, CDR2 YYNGEE. Trimming shortened V by 0 bases and J by 4 bases, and 10 bases separated the two germline ends. The variable domain in full, completed from reference TRBV9 and TRBJ2-2, reads DSGVTQTPKHLITATGQRVTLRCSPRSGDLSVYWYQQSLDQGLQFLIQYYNGEERAKGNILERFSAQQFPDLHSELNLSSLELGDSALYFCASSVGGKVTGELFFGEGSRLTVL.

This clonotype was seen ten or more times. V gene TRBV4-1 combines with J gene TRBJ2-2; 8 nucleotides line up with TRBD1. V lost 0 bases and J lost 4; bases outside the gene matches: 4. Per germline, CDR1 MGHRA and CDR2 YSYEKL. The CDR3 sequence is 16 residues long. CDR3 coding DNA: TGCGCCAGCAGCCAAGACAGGGGGCAGGTCACCGGGGAGCTGTTTTTT. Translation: CASSQDRGQVTGELFF.

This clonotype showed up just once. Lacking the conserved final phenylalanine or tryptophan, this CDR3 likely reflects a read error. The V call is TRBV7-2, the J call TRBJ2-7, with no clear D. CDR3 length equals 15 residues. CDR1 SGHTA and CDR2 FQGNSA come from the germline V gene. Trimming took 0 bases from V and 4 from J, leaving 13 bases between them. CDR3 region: CASSLAQALVYEQYL. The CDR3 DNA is TGTGCCAGCAGCTTAGCTCAGGCTTTGGTTTACGAGCAGTACTTA.

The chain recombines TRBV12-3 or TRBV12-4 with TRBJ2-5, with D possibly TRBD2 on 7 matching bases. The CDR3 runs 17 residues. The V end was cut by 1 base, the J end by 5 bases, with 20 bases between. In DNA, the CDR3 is TGTGCCAGCAGTTTAGTGCTGAGGGGGGGGGCCGGGGAGACCCAGTACTTC. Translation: CASSLVLRGGAGETQYF.

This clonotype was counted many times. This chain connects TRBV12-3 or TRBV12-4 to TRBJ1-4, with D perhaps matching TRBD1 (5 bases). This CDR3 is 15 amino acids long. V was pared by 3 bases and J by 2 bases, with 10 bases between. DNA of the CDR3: TGTGCCAGCAGTTTCCGGGGCCCGACTAATGAAAAACTGTTTTTT. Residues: CASSFRGPTNEKLFF.

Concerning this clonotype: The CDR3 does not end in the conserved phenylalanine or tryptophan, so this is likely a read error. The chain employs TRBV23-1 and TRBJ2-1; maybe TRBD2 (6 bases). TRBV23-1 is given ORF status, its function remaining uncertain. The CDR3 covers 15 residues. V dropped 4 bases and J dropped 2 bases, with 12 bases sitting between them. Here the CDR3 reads CASSLGVAAYNEQFL. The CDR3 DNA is TGCGCCAGCAGTCTCGGGGTAGCGGCCTACAATGAGCAGTTCTTA.

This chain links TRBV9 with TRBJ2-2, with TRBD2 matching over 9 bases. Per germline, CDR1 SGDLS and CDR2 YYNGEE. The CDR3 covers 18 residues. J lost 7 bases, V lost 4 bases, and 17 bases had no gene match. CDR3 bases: TGTGCCAGCAGCCCCCAGAGGCGGGAGGGCCGCCGGGGCGGGGAGCTGTTTTTT. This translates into CASSPQRREGRRGGELFF.

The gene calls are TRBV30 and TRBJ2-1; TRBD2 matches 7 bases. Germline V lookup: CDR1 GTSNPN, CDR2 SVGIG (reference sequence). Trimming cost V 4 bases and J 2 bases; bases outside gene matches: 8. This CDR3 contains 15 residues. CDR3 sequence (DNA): TGTGCCTGGAAGGGCGGGAGAGCCCCCTACAATGAGCAGTTCTTC. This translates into CAWKGGRAPYNEQFF.

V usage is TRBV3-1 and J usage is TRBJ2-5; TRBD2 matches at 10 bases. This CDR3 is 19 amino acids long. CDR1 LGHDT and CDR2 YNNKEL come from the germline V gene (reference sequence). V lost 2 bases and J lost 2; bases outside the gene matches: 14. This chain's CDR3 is CASSQIKGLADFLQETQYF. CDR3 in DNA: TGTGCCAGCAGCCAAATCAAAGGACTAGCGGACTTTTTGCAAGAGACCCAGTACTTC.

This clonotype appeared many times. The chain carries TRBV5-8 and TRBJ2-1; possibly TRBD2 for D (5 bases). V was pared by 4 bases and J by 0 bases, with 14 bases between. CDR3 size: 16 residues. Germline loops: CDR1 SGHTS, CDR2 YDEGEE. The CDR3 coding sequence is TGTGCCAGCAGCCTTCTGAGCGGTCCCTCCTACAATGAGCAGTTCTTC. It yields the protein CASSLLSGPSYNEQFF.

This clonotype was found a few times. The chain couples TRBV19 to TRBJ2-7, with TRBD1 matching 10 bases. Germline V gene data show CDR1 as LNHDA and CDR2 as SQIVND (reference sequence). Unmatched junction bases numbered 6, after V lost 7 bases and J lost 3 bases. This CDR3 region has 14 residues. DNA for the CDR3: TGTGCCAGTATGGACCGGGACAGGGGCTACGAGCAGTACTTC. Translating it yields CASMDRDRGYEQYF. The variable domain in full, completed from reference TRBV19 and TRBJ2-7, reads DGGITQSPKYLFRKEGQNVTLSCEQNLNHDAMYWYRQDPGQGLRLIYYSQIVNDFQKGDIAEGYSVSREKKESFPLTVTSAQKNPTAFYLCASMDRDRGYEQYFGPGTRLTVT.

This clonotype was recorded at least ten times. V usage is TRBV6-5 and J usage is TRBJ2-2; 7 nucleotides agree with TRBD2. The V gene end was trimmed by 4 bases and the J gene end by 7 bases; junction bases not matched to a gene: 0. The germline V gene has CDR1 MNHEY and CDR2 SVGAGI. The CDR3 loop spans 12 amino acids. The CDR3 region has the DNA TGTGCCAGCAGTTCTAGCGGCGGGGAGCTGTTTTTT. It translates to CASSSSGGELFF.

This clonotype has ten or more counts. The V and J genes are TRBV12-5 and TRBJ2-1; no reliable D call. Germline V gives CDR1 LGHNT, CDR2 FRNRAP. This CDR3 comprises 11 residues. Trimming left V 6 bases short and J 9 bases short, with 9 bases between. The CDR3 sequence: CASGGFTEQFF. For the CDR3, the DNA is TGTGCTAGTGGGGGTTTTACTGAGCAGTTCTTC.